This TCR beta chain was retrieved from a study of TIL therapy for anti-PD-1-resistant metastatic lung cancer. This was the immunoSEQ v3 assay. Some clones are missing from TCRdb's copy, which holds only in-frame ones; the method was immunoSEQ multiplex PCR. The repertoire consists of tens of thousands of clones, with 80% to 90% occurring once and the leading ten covering 5%. The time point was: pre-treatment sample, taken before nivolumab and TIL therapy. Source: blood, taken at baseline. The origin of this receptor is a person aged 25 to 79 with non-small cell lung cancer.

The CDR3 loop reads CAWSKGRGSSGNTIYF. In DNA, the CDR3 is TGTGCCTGGAGTAAGGGGAGGGGGAGCTCTGGAAACACCATATATTTT. V is TRBV30 and J is TRBJ1-3; D might be TRBD1 (6 bases). Trimming removed 2 bases at V and 0 bases at J, with 14 bases between. The CDR3 has 16 amino acids. Germline-derived CDR1 and CDR2 are GTSNPN and SVGIG (reference sequence).